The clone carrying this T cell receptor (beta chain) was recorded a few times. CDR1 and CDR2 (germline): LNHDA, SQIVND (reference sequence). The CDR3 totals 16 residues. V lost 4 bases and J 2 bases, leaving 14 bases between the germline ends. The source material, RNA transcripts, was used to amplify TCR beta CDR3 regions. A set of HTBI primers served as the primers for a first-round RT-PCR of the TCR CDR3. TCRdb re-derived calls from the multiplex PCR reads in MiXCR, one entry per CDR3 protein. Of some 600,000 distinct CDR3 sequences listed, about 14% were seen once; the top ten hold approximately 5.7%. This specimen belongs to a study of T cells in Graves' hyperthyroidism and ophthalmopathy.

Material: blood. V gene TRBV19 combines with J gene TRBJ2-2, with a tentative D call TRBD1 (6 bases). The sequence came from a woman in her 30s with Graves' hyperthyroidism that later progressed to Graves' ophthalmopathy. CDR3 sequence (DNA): TGTGCCAGTAGTAGGGTCCGGGGACACAACACCGGGGAGCTGTTTTTT. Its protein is CASSRVRGHNTGELFF.